This TCR beta chain was identified in a study of blood T cells in healthy people across ages. The sample holds a few counts of this clonotype. Its antigen is as yet unknown. Drawing of peripheral blood yielded approximately 10 milliliters from each donor. Extraction of total RNA produced a minimum of 5 micrograms from each sample. A sample-barcoded 5' primer and a J-beta primer mix were used in a second PCR of about 7 to 12 cycles. TCRdb recomputed calls from the 5' RACE reads with MiXCR, one row per CDR3 protein. The sample has about 1.1 million distinct CDR3 sequences, about two fifths seen once. Study findings and constraints: Long-lived donors had more naive CD4+ cells and higher diversity than aged donors. Estimates of diversity drawn from one million T cells were considered underestimates.

V lost 5 bases and J lost 2, with 12 bases in between. Germline V lookup: CDR1 SEHNR, CDR2 FQNEAQ (reference sequence). This CDR3 comprises 14 residues. This sequence joins TRBV7-9 and TRBJ1-2; a weak D match, TRBD1 (6 bases). The clonotype was recovered from a man younger than 30 in good health. The sequencing input was blood. Written as DNA, the CDR3 is TGTGCCAGCAGCAACCGGGACATGAACTATGGCTACACCTTC. It yields the protein CASSNRDMNYGYTF.